This TCR beta chain derives from a study of technical replicates of blood from a few donors. This clone was seen just once. Profiled with immunoSEQ multiplex PCR; TCRdb holds only in-frame clones, not every one. The sample has 98,000 or so clones, around 95% seen once. This sequence was found in a human donor in good health. Sequenced sample: T cells isolated from PBMCs.

CDR3 sequence (DNA): TGTGCCAGCAGCTTACCCGGGATGGAACCCCTCCACTTT. Its protein is CASSLPGMEPLHF. The chain uses TRBV5-5 and TRBJ1-6; D unresolved. The ends were cut back, 2 bases at V and 12 bases at J, with 12 bases in the middle. The germline V gene encodes CDR1 SGHKS and CDR2 YYEKEE (reference sequence). The CDR3 runs 13 residues.